This TCR beta chain derives from a study of blood T cell repertoires in COVID-19. Study-wide context: Spain, Italy and the United States supplied samples that represented acute and convalescent COVID-19.

Authors' methods: Quantification of nucleated cells was approximated via reference gene primer amplification. Some clones are missing from TCRdb's copy, which holds only in-frame ones; the method was immunoSEQ multiplex PCR. V and J calls plus clone size are reproduced from that table; the DNA served to infer D and trimming. Of some 190,000 clones listed, about 80% are singletons. The V and J ends lost 1 base and 7 bases respectively, with 14 bases between them. The CDR3 loop spans 15 amino acids. Germline V gives CDR1 LNHNV, CDR2 YYDKDF (reference sequence). The rearrangement joins TRBV15 to TRBJ1-5; tentative D call: TRBD1 (5 bases). The clonotype originates from a man aged 55-75 years with acute or convalescent COVID-19. The material sequenced was peripheral blood. CDR3 in amino acids: CATSRGEGRGQPQHF. The CDR3 DNA reads TGTGCCACCAGCAGAGGGGAGGGACGAGGACAGCCCCAGCATTTT. Looking up the rest from reference TRBV15 and TRBJ1-5 gives the full variable domain: DAMVIQNPRYQVTQFGKPVTLSCSQTLNHNVMYWYQQKSSQAPKLLFHYYDKDFNNEADTPDNFQSRRPNTSFCFLDIRSPGLGDTAMYLCATSRGEGRGQPQHFGDGTRLSIL.